A selection of T cell receptor beta chains follows, all from one sample in a study of vaccination effects on CD4 cells after COVID-19. Profiling relied on immunoSEQ multiplex PCR, and the TCRdb table lists in-frame clones only, not all of them. Of around 45,000 clones in the sample, roughly 79% are singletons; the top ten hold less than 14%. The antigens for these receptors are not known. The sample in question was CD4+ T cells from PBMCs cultured with SARS-CoV-2 spike peptides, obtained before COVID-19 vaccination. Receptor source: a human donor who received a COVID-19 vaccine. Each CDR3 is given with its conserved first and last residue. Size tells how often a clone was seen (once, few, many) or the class of an expanded clone, and some rows leave it out.

TRBJ1-5 | TRBV6-2/TRBV6-3 | NA | CASSYTGTGNPFNQPQHF
TRBJ1-5 | TRBV4-3 | NA | CASSQEPVLSGVNQPQHF
TRBJ1-5 | TRBV19 | NA | CASSPPRWDSTYSNQPQHF
TRBJ2-1 | TRBV7-2 | few | CASSQSGGVYEQFF
TRBJ2-3 | TRBV5-6 | NA | CASTWGQVTDTQYF
TRBJ2-5 | TRBV4-1 | once | CASSQQGSGGPATQYF
TRBJ1-2 | TRBV19 | NA | CASSWAANYGYTF
TRBJ1-4 | TRBV18 | few | CASWAGGSEKLFF
TRBJ2-3 | TRBV18 | NA | CASSRGSEGDTQYF
TRBJ2-2 | TRBV7-2 | few | CASSLAFGGAGTGELFF
TRBJ1-1 | TRBV5-8 | NA | CASSRGQLNTEAFF
TRBJ1-6 | TRBV6-1 | NA | CASSEISGTAYNSPLHF
TRBJ2-1 | TRBV6-5 | NA | CASRFGREQFF
TRBJ2-5 | TRBV18 | NA | CASSLYQETQYF
TRBJ1-2 | TRBV20-1 | NA | CSASKSGTGASNYGYTF
TRBJ2-5 | TRBV20-1 | NA | CSARSETQYF
TRBJ2-6 | TRBV6-5 | NA | CASSYDLSGANVLTF
TRBJ1-6 | TRBV5-1 | NA | CASSLEQVGNSPLHF
TRBJ1-5 | TRBV28 | NA | CASSLLQGHQHF
TRBJ1-2 | TRBV5-6 | NA | CASSRTGGGYGYTF
TRBJ1-1 | TRBV6-2/TRBV6-3 | few | CASSYIGGGANTEAFF
TRBJ2-3 | TRBV5-1 | NA | CASSSGLVSSTDTQYF
TRBJ1-2 | TRBV2 | NA | CASSFRYGYTF
TRBJ1-2 | TRBV5-1 | NA | CASSPGTGAYGYTF
TRBJ2-1 | TRBV29-1 | once | CSGTLGGHEQFF
TRBJ2-5 | TRBV5-1 | NA | CASSLASSEETQYF
TRBJ2-3 | TRBV5-1 | once | CASSLVRAAQADTQYF
TRBJ2-1 | TRBV5-1 | few | CASSLTGNYNEQFF